This T cell receptor beta chain was captured in a study of OX40 agonist ivuxolimab in advanced cancers. Notes on the study in general: Among patients with partial responses at 0.1-3.0 mg/kg, clonal expansion was among the lowest.

Assay: immunoSEQ multiplex PCR; the TCRdb copy retains only in-frame clones and omits some. The sample includes around 65,000 clones, roughly nine tenths of them seen just once. A word on this clone: Its antigen is not identified.

This receptor was identified in an adult with an advanced solid tumor such as melanoma, head and neck, liver or kidney cancer. The material sequenced was CD4+ or CD8+ T cells sorted from blood, taken in a trial of the OX40 agonist ivuxolimab.

CDR3 region: CASSIGGGGTEAFF. For the CDR3, the DNA is TGTGCCAGTAGTATAGGGGGCGGTGGCACTGAAGCTTTCTTT. The chain is built from TRBV19 and TRBJ1-1, with D perhaps matching TRBD1 (5 bases). This CDR3 region has 14 residues. The germline V and J ends were trimmed by 1 base and 4 bases, with 10 bases remaining between them. Germline CDR1 LNHDA, CDR2 SQIVND (reference sequence).